Reported below is one TCR beta chain. CDR3 size: 16 residues. Germline-derived CDR1 and CDR2 are ENHRY and SYGVKD. Germline trimming cut 0 bases from V and 0 bases from J; bases unmatched to any gene: 2. This sample was included in a study of blood T cell repertoires in COVID-19. About the research overall: Samples taken during acute and convalescent COVID-19 were collected in the United States, Italy and Spain. Sources were T cells, B-cell-depleted T cells, or PBMCs; the material itself was cDNA or gDNA.

Original handling: Amplified reference gene primers provided the basis for estimating nucleated cell counts. Sequencing used immunoSEQ multiplex PCR; TCRdb keeps in-frame clones, though not all of them. Clonal size and the V and J genes are those of that table, whereas D and trimming came from the DNA. Of approximately 200,000 clones listed, around four fifths were seen once; the top ten hold roughly 5.3%. Sequenced: peripheral blood. The source is a woman aged 55-69 years who had recovered from COVID-19. The chain recombines TRBV10-3 with TRBJ2-7, with 10 bases identical to TRBD1. The CDR3 coding sequence is TGTGCCATCAGTGAGTCGGGACAGGGGATCTCCTACGAGCAGTACTTC. Amino acids: CAISESGQGISYEQYF.